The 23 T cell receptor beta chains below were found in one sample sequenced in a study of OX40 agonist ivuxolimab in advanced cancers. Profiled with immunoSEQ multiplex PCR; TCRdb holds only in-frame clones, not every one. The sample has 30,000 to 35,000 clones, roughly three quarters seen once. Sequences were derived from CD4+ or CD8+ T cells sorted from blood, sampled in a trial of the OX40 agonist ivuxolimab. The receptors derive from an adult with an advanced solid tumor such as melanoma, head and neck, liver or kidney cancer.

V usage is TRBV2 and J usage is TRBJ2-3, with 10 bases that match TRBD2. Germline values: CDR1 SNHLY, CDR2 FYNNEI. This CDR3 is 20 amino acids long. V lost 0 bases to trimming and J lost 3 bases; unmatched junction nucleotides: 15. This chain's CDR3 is CASSEARLAGVRRYTDTQYF. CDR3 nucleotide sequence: TGTGCCAGCAGTGAAGCGCGGCTAGCGGGAGTCAGGCGTTATACAGATACGCAGTATTTT.

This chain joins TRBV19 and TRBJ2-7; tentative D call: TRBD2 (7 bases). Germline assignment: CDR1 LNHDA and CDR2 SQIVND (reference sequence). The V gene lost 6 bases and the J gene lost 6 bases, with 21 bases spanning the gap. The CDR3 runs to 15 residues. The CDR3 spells CASRGGRGTRAEQYF. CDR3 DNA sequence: TGTGCCAGTAGAGGAGGGAGGGGGACCCGTGCCGAGCAGTACTTC.

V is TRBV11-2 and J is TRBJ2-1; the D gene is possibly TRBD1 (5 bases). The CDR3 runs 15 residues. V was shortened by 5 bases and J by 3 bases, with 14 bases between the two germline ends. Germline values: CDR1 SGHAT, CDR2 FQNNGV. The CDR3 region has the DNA TGTGCCAGCAGCCCCACAGGACCGGGCTACAATGAGCAGTTCTTC. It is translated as CASSPTGPGYNEQFF.

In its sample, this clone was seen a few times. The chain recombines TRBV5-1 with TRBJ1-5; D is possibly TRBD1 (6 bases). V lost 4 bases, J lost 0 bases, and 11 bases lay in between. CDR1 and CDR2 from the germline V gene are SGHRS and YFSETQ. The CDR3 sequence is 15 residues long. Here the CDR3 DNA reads TGCGCCAGCAGCGAGGACAGTTCTAGCAATCAGCCCCAGCATTTT. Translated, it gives CASSEDSSSNQPQHF.

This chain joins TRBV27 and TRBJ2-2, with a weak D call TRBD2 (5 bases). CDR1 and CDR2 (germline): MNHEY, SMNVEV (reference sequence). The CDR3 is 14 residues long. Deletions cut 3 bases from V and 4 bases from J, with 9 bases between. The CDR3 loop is CASSFQAGTGELFF. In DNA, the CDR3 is TGTGCCAGCAGTTTTCAGGCGGGCACCGGGGAGCTGTTTTTT.

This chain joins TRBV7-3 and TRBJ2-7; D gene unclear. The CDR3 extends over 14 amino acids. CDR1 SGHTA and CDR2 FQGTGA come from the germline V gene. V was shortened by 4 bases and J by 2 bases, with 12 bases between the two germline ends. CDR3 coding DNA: TGTGCCAGCAGCTCTACGGGCAGCCCCTACGAGCAGTACTTC. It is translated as CASSSTGSPYEQYF.

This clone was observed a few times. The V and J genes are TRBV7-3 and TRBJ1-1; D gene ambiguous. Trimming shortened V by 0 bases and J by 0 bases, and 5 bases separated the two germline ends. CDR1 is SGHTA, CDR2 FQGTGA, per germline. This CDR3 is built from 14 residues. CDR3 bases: TGTGCCAGCAGCTTAACTGGGATGAACACTGAAGCTTTCTTT. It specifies CASSLTGMNTEAFF.

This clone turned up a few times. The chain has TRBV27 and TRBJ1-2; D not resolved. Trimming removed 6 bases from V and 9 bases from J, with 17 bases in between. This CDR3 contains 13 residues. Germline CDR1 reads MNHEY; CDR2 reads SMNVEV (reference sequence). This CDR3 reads CASSTSLLGSYTF. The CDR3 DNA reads TGTGCCAGCAGCACGAGCCTGCTTGGAAGCTACACCTTC.

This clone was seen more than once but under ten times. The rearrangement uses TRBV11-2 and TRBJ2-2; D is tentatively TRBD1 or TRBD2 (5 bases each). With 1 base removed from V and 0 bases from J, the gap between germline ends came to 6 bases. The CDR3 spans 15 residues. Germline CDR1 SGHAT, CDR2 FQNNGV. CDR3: CASSLGGSNTGELFF. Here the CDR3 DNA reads TGTGCCAGCAGCTTAGGGGGGTCGAACACCGGGGAGCTGTTTTTT.

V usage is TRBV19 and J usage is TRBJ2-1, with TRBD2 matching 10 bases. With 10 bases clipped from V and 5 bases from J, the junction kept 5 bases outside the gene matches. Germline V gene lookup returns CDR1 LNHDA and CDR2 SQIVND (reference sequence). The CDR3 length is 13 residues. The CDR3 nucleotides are TGTGCCACCTCGGGACTAGCGAACAATGAGCAGTTCTTC. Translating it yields CATSGLANNEQFF.

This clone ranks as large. CDR3 sequence: CASRLQGSYEQYF. DNA for the CDR3: TGTGCCAGCAGATTACAGGGGTCCTACGAGCAGTACTTC. The chain carries TRBV2 and TRBJ2-7; TRBD1 matches at 7 bases. Germline trimming cut 6 bases from V and 1 base from J; bases unmatched to any gene: 3. The V gene's germline CDR1 is SNHLY and CDR2 FYNNEI. CDR3 length: 13 amino acids. Based on the CDR3 plus reference TRBV2 and TRBJ2-7, the full variable domain is EPEVTQTPSHQVTQMGQEVILRCVPISNHLYFYWYRQILGQKVEFLVSFYNNEISEKSEIFDDQFSVERPDGSNFTLKIRSTKLEDSAMYFCASRLQGSYEQYFGPGTRLTVT.

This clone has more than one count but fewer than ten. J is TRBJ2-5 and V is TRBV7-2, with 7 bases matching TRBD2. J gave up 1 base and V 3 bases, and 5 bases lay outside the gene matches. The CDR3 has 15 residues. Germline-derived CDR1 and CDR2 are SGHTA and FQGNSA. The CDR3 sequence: CASSLGGSRQETQYF. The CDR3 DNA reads TGTGCCAGCAGCTTGGGGGGGAGCCGCCAAGAGACCCAGTACTTC.

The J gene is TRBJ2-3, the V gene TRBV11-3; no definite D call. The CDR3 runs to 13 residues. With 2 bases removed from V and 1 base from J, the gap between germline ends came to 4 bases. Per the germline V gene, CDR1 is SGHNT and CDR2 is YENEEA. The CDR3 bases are TGTGCCAGCAGCTTATTGGGCACAGATACGCAGTATTTT. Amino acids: CASSLLGTDTQYF.

CDR3 amino acids: CASSLQSGTRGNEQFF. CDR3 DNA: TGCGCCAGCAGCTTGCAATCCGGGACTAGAGGGAATGAGCAGTTCTTC. V and J are TRBV5-1 and TRBJ2-1; TRBD2 aligns across 8 bases. The germline CDR1 and CDR2 sequences are SGHRS and YFSETQ. The CDR3 sequence is 16 residues long. V lost 1 base and J lost 7; bases outside the gene matches: 10.

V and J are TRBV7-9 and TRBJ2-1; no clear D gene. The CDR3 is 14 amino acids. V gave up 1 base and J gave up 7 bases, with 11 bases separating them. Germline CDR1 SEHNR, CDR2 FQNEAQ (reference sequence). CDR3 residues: CASSLVNSPNEQFF. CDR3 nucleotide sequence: TGTGCCAGCAGCTTAGTGAACTCCCCGAATGAGCAGTTCTTC.

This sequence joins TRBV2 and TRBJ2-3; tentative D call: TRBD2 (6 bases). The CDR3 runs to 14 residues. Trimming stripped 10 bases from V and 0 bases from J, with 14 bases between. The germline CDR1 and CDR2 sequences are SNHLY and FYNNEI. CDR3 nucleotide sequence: TGTGCCACCGATGGCGGAGGGAGCACAGATACGCAGTATTTT. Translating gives CATDGGGSTDTQYF.

This chain's CDR3 is CASSLLGAVQETQYF. CDR3 sequence (DNA): TGCGCCAGCAGCTTGCTGGGGGCGGTACAAGAGACCCAGTACTTC. The chain joins TRBV5-1 to TRBJ2-5; D may be TRBD1 (6 bases). V lost 1 base and J lost 2, with 12 bases in between. Germline loops: CDR1 SGHRS, CDR2 YFSETQ. The CDR3 spans 15 residues.

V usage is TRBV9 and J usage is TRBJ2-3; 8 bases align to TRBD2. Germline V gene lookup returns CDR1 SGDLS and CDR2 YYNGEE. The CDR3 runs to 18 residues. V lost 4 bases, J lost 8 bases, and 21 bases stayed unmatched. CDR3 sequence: CASSPRRGEGLRHGTQYF. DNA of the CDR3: TGTGCCAGCAGCCCAAGGCGGGGGGAGGGGCTGCGGCATGGTACGCAGTATTTT.

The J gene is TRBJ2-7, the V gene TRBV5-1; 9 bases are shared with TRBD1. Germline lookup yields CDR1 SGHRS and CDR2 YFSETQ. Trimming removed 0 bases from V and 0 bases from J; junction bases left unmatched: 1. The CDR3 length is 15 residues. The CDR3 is CASSLDRGLSYEQYF. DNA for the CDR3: TGCGCCAGCAGCTTGGACAGGGGGCTCTCCTACGAGCAGTACTTC.

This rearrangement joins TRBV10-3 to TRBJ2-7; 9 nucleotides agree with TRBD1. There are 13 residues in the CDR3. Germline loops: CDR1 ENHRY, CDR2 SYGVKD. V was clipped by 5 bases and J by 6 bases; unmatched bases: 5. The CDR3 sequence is CAISPDRGVEQYF. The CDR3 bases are TGTGCCATCAGTCCGGACAGGGGAGTCGAGCAGTACTTC.

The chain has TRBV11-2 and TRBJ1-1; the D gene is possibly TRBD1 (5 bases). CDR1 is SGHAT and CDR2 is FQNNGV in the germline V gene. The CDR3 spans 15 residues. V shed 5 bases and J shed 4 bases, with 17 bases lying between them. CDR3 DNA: TGTGCCAGCAGCCTACCGGCAGGGAGGGTCACTGAAGCTTTCTTT. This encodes CASSLPAGRVTEAFF.

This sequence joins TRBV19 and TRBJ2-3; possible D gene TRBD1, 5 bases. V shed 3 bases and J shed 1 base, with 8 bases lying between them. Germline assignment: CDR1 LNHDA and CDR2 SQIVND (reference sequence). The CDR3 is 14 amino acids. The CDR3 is CASSIEQGTDTQYF. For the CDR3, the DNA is TGTGCCAGTAGTATTGAACAGGGCACAGATACGCAGTATTTT.

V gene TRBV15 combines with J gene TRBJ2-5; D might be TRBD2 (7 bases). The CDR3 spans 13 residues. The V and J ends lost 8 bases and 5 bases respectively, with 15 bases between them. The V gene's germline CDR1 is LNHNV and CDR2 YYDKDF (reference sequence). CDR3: CATGEGGAETQYF. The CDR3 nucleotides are TGTGCCACCGGCGAAGGGGGGGCCGAGACCCAGTACTTC.